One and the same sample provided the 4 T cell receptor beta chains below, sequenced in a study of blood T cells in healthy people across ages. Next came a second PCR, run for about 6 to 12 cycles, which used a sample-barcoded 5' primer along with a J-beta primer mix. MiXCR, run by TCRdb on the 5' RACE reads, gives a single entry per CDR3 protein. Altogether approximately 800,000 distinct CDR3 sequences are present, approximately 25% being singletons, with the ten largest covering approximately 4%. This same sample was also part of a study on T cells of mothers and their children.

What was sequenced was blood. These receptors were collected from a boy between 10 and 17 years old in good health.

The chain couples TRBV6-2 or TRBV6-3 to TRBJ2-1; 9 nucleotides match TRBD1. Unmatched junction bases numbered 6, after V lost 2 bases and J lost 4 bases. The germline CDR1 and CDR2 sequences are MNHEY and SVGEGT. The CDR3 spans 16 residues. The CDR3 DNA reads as TGTGCCAGCAGTTACGCCGGGACAGGGCGATACAATGAGCAGTTCTTC. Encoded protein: CASSYAGTGRYNEQFF.

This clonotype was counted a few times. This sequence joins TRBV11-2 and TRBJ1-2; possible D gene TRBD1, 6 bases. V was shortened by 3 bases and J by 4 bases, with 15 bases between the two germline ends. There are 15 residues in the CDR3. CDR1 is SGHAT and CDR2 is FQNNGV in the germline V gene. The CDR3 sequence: CASSFGQSETYGYTF. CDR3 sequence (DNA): TGTGCCAGCAGCTTCGGACAGAGCGAAACCTATGGCTACACCTTC. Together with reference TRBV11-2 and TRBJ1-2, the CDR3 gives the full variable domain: EAGVAQSPRYKIIEKRQSVAFWCNPISGHATLYWYQQILGQGPKLLIQFQNNGVVDDSQLPKDRFSAERLKGVDSTLKIQPAKLEDSAVYLCASSFGQSETYGYTFGSGTRLTVV.

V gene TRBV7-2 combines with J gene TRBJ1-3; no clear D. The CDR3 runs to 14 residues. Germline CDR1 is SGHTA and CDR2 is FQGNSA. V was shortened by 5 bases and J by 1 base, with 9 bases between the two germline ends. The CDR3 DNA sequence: TGTGCCAGCAGCCAACCATGGTCTGGAAACACCATATATTTT. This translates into CASSQPWSGNTIYF.

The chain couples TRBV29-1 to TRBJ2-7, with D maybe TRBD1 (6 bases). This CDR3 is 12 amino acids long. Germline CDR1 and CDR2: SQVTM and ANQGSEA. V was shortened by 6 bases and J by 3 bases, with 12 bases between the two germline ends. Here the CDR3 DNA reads TGCAGCGTGCGGACAGCCAACTACGAGCAGTACTTC. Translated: CSVRTANYEQYF.